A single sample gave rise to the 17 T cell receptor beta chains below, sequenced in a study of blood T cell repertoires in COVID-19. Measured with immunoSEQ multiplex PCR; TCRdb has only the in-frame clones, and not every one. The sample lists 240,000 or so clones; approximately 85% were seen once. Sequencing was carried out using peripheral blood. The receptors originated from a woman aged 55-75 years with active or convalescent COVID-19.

The CDR3 protein is CASSEGTSEVYEQYF. The CDR3 nucleotides are TGTGCCAGCAGCGAGGGGACTAGCGAGGTCTACGAGCAGTACTTC. The J gene is TRBJ2-7, the V gene TRBV2; 10 bases align to TRBD2. The CDR3 covers 15 residues. Looked up from germline, CDR1 is SNHLY and CDR2 is FYNNEI. V trimming: 6 bases; J trimming: 3 bases; junction bases outside the gene matches: 8.

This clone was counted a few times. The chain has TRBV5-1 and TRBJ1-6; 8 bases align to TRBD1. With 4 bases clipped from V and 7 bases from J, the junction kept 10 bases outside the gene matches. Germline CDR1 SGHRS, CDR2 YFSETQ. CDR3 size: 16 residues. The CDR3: CASSLLTGAANSPLHF. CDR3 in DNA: TGCGCCAGCAGCCTCTTGACAGGGGCAGCCAATTCACCCCTCCACTTT.

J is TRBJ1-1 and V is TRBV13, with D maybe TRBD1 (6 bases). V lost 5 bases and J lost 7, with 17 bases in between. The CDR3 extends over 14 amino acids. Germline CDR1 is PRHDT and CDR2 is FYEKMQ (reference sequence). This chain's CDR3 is CASSPYRDKSEAFF. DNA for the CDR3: TGTGCCAGCAGCCCATACCGGGACAAAAGTGAAGCTTTCTTT.

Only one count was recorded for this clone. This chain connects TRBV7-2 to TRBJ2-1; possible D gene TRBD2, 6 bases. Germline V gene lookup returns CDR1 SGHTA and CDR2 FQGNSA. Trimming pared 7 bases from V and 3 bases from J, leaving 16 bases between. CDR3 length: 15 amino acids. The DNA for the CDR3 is TGTGCCAGCACCCCGACGGCGGGGAGCTACAATGAGCAGTTCTTC. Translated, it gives CASTPTAGSYNEQFF. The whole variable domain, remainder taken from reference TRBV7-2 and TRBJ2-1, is GAGVSQSPSNKVTEKGKDVELRCDPISGHTALYWYRQSLGQGLEFLIYFQGNSAPDKSGLPSDRFSAERTGGSVSTLTIQRTQQEDSAVYLCASTPTAGSYNEQFFGPGTRLTVL.

The CDR3 DNA follows: TGTGCCAGCAGCCAAGGGGGCAACCTCTACGAGCAGTACTTC. Its translation is CASSQGGNLYEQYF. The chain uses TRBV3-1 (or the pseudogene TRBV3-2) and TRBJ2-7; the D gene is possibly TRBD1 (5 bases). The CDR3 extends over 14 amino acids. CDR1 is LGHDT, CDR2 YNNKEL, per germline (reference sequence). The germline V and J ends were trimmed by 1 base and 3 bases, with 10 bases remaining between them.

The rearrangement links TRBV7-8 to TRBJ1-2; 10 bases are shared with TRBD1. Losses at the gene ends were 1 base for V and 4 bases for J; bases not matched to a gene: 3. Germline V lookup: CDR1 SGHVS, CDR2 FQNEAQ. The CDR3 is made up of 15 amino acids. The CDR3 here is CASSLGGDRGYGYTF. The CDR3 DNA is TGTGCCAGCAGCTTAGGGGGGGACAGGGGCTATGGCTACACCTTC.

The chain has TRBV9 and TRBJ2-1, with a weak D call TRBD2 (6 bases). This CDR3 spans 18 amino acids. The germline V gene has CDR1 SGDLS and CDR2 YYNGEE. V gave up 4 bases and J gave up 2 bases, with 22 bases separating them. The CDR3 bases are TGTGCCAGCAGCCCATCGACTAGAGTCCGGCCGCCCTACAATGAGCAGTTCTTC. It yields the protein CASSPSTRVRPPYNEQFF.

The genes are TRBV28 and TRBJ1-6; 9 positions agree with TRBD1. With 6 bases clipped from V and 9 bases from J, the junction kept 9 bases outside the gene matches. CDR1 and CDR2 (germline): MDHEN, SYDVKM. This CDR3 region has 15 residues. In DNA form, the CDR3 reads TGTGCCAGCAGGGGGGGACAGGGAGGGATTTCACCCCTCCACTTT. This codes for CASRGGQGGISPLHF.

CDR3 sequence: CASSVSGAGEKLFF. CDR3 bases: TGTGCCAGCAGCGTTTCAGGGGCAGGTGAAAAACTGTTTTTT. The chain employs TRBV9 and TRBJ1-4; perhaps TRBD1 as D (6 bases). The CDR3 contains 14 residues. Per the germline V gene, CDR1 is SGDLS and CDR2 is YYNGEE. The V end lost 2 bases, the J end lost 7 bases, and 12 bases lay between the germline ends.

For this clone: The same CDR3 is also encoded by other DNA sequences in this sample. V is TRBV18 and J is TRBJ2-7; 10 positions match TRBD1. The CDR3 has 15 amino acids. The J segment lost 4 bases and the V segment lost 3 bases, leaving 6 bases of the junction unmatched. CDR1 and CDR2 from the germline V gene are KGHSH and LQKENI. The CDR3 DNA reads TGTGCCAGCTCACCCCCAAGGGGACAGGGGTACGAGCAGTACTTC. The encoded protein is CASSPPRGQGYEQYF. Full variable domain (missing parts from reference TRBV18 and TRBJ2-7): NAGVMQNPRHLVRRRGQEARLRCSPMKGHSHVYWYRQLPEEGLKFMVYLQKENIIDESGMPKERFSAEFPKEGPSILRIQQVVRGDSAAYFCASSPPRGQGYEQYFGPGTRLTVT.

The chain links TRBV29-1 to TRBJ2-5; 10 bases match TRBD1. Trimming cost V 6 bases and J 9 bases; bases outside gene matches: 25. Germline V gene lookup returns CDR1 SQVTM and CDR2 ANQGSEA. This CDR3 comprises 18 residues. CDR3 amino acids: CSVATGGESGEQGRAQYF. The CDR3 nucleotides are TGCAGCGTGGCGACAGGGGGCGAAAGTGGGGAACAGGGGAGGGCCCAGTACTTC.

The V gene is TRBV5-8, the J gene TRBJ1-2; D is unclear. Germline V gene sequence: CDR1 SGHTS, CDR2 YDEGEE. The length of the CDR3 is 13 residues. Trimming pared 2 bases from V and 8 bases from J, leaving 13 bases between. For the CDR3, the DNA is TGTGCCAGCAGCTTAGTCCGAGAGGAAGGCTACACCTTC. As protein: CASSLVREEGYTF.

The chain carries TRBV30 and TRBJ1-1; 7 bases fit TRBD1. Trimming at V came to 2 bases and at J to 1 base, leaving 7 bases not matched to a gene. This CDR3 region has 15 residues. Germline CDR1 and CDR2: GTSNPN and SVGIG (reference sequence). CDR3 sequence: CAWSTGERGNTEAFF. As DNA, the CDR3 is TGTGCCTGGAGTACAGGGGAGAGGGGGAACACTGAAGCTTTCTTT.

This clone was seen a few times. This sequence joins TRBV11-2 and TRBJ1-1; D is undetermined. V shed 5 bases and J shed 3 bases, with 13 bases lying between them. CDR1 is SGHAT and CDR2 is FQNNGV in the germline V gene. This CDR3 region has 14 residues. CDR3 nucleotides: TGTGCCAGCAGCCCCCGCGGGCGTCACACTGAAGCTTTCTTT. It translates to CASSPRGRHTEAFF.

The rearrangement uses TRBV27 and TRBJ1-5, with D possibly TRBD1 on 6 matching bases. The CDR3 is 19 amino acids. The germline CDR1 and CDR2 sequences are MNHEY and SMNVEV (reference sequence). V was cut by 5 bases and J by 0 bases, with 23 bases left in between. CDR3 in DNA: TGTGCCAGCAGTCCCCGTTTTTATGGGGGGGGCGATAGCAATCAGCCCCAGCATTTT. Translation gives CASSPRFYGGGDSNQPQHF.

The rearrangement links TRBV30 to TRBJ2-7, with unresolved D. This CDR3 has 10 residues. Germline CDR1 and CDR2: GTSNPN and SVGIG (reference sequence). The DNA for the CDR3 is TGTCCCCCGGAGCCCTACGAGCAGTACTTC. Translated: CPPEPYEQYF.

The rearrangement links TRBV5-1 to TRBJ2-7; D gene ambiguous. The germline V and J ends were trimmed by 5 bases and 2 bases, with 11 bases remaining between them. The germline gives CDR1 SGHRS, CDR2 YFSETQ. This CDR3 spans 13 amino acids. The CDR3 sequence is CASRDILTYEQYF. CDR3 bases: TGCGCCAGCAGAGACATCTTAACCTACGAGCAGTACTTC.